This entry features one T cell receptor beta chain sequence. The antigen is unknown. According to the study, adjacent lung free of atypia was obtained at least 2 cm from the tumor margin. This sample is drawn from a study of T cells in localized non-small cell lung cancer. Study observations and caveats: Heterogeneity remains possible because sequencing was limited to only one tumor region. The appearance of a median roughly 53 of the top 100 tumor clones was seen in adjacent lung. Adjacent uninvolved lung tissue had the highest T cell clonality, exceeding tumor.

The CDR3 is 13 residues long. V gave up 2 bases and J gave up 7 bases, with 11 bases separating them. The V gene's germline CDR1 is GTSNPN and CDR2 SVGIG (reference sequence). Profiled with immunoSEQ multiplex PCR; TCRdb holds only in-frame clones, not every one. Here the sample spans some 860 clones, 20% to 30% being singletons. Sequencing was performed on normal lung tissue next to the tumor, taken before any cancer treatment. V usage is TRBV30 and J usage is TRBJ1-4; D possibly corresponds to TRBD1 (5 bases). This receptor was identified in a female donor aged 60 or older with stage I lung adenocarcinoma. CDR3 sequence (DNA): TGTGCCTGGAGTCACCAGAGGGGTGAAAAACTGTTTTTT. This encodes CAWSHQRGEKLFF.